The 32 T cell receptor beta chains in this list originate from one sample, sequenced in a study of T cell repertoires in cytomegalovirus infection. Their antigen targets remain unknown. TCRdb fed the reads into MiXCR, producing one record per CDR3 protein. Of 700,000 to 900,000 distinct CDR3 sequences in the sample, 25% to 30% were seen once. The sequences come from cultured CD8+ T cells from PBMCs, collected from culture after CMV antigen stimulation. The receptor set was obtained from a human donor in good health (CMV status not recorded). Some clones in this sample may be carry-over from other donors' samples.

The chain has TRBV3-1 and TRBJ2-5, with a weak D call TRBD1 (6 bases). The CDR3 sequence is 14 residues long. CDR1 is LGHDT, CDR2 YNNKEL, per germline (reference sequence). The V gene lost 0 bases and the J gene lost 5 bases, with 10 bases spanning the gap. CDR3 residues: CASSQEWGHETQYF. CDR3 DNA sequence: TGTGCCAGCAGCCAAGAATGGGGGCACGAGACCCAGTACTTC.

This clonotype was observed once. A much larger clonotype is one base distant, so this may be a read error. V usage is TRBV11-1 and J usage is TRBJ1-1, with D uncertain. The CDR3 has 14 amino acids. V gave up 2 bases and J gave up 1 base, with 8 bases separating them. Germline V gives CDR1 SGHAT, CDR2 FQDESV (reference sequence). The CDR3 region has the DNA TGTGCCAGCAGCTTATTTGGAGAGAACACTGAAGCTTTCTTT. Translation: CASSLFGENTEAFF.

This clonotype was recorded a few times. The chain recombines TRBV7-9 with TRBJ2-3; D unresolved. Germline assignment: CDR1 SEHNR and CDR2 FQNEAQ (reference sequence). The CDR3 consists of 13 residues. V was trimmed by 5 bases and J by 1 base, leaving 7 bases between them. The CDR3 DNA follows: TGTGCCAGCAGCCCCGTAGGCACAGATACGCAGTATTTT. Protein product: CASSPVGTDTQYF.

This clonotype occurred many times. The rearrangement links TRBV27 to TRBJ1-4; no reliable D call. The V and J ends lost 3 bases and 5 bases respectively, with 10 bases between them. This CDR3 contains 14 residues. Per germline, CDR1 MNHEY and CDR2 SMNVEV (reference sequence). CDR3 protein: CASSFLQTNEKLFF. CDR3 nucleotides: TGTGCCAGCAGTTTCTTACAGACCAATGAAAAACTGTTTTTT.

The rearrangement joins TRBV2 to TRBJ1-1; 7 nucleotides align to TRBD1. Germline V CDR1 and CDR2: SNHLY, FYNNEI. The J segment lost 3 bases and the V segment lost 7 bases, leaving 8 bases of the junction unmatched. This CDR3 is built from 14 residues. CDR3 bases: TGTGCCAGCACCCCAAACAGGGGTCACACTGAAGCTTTCTTT. Its protein is CASTPNRGHTEAFF.

Many counts were recorded for this clonotype. The V gene is TRBV7-8, the J gene TRBJ2-7; TRBD1 aligns across 9 bases. Losses at the gene ends were 5 bases for V and 4 bases for J; bases not matched to a gene: 9. This CDR3 comprises 15 residues. CDR1 and CDR2 (germline): SGHVS, FQNEAQ. CDR3 DNA: TGTGCCAGCAGCCCACCCGGGACAGGGACTTACGAGCAGTACGTC. As protein: CASSPPGTGTYEQYV.

The V and J genes are TRBV6-5 and TRBJ2-1, with D perhaps matching TRBD1 (8 bases). V lost 4 bases, J lost 8 bases, and 18 bases lay in between. Germline V lookup: CDR1 MNHEY, CDR2 SVGAGI. This CDR3 contains 15 residues. The CDR3 DNA follows: TGTGCCAGCAGTTCCTTACAGGGGGGGCCCGATGAGCAGTTCTTC. Amino acids: CASSSLQGGPDEQFF.

This clonotype was picked up a small number of times. The chain carries TRBV27 and TRBJ2-1; D is unclear. CDR3 size: 15 residues. Germline V lookup: CDR1 MNHEY, CDR2 SMNVEV (reference sequence). The V end lost 6 bases, the J end lost 9 bases, and 21 bases lay between the germline ends. The CDR3, as DNA: TGTGCCAGCAGCGAAGGCCCAACGGCAATCAGTGAGCAGTTCTTC. Its translation: CASSEGPTAISEQFF.

The table lists this clonotype with a few counts. The rearrangement uses TRBV7-9 and TRBJ1-1, with 7 bases lining up with TRBD1. CDR1 and CDR2 (germline): SEHNR, FQNEAQ (reference sequence). The CDR3 is 13 residues long. J was trimmed by 0 bases and V by 8 bases; bases with no gene match: 3. The CDR3: CASPGQLNTEAFF. DNA of the CDR3: TGTGCCAGCCCGGGACAGCTGAACACTGAAGCTTTCTTT.

The genes are TRBV11-2 and TRBJ2-4, with TRBD1 matching over 9 bases. CDR3 size: 16 residues. The V gene's germline CDR1 is SGHAT and CDR2 FQNNGV. After removal of 4 bases from V and 1 base from J, the junction contained 5 bases not matched to a gene. As DNA, the CDR3 is TGTGCCAGCAGCTCGAGGACAGGGGTTGCCAAAAACATTCAGTACTTC. Protein sequence: CASSSRTGVAKNIQYF.

This clonotype appeared a few times. The J gene is TRBJ2-2, the V gene TRBV12-3 or TRBV12-4, with 7 bases lining up with TRBD1. With 7 bases clipped from V and 0 bases from J, the junction kept 14 bases outside the gene matches. This CDR3 is built from 18 residues. The CDR3 DNA reads TGTGCCAGCACCATCCGGGACAGAATATTCGCGAACACCGGGGAGCTGTTTTTT. Translated, it gives CASTIRDRIFANTGELFF.

The chain carries TRBV27 and TRBJ1-2; no clear D. The CDR3 spans 13 residues. The V end was cut by 4 bases, the J end by 1 base, with 7 bases between. Germline V lookup: CDR1 MNHEY, CDR2 SMNVEV (reference sequence). The CDR3 nucleotides are TGTGCCAGCAGTTATACGGTTAACTATGGCTACACCTTC. The encoded protein is CASSYTVNYGYTF.

This chain connects TRBV28 to TRBJ2-5; 10 bases fit TRBD1. This CDR3 comprises 16 residues. CDR1 and CDR2 (germline): MDHEN, SYDVKM. J lost 0 bases, V lost 6 bases, and 7 bases had no gene match. The CDR3 spells CASSSADRGHQETQYF. The CDR3 bases are TGTGCCAGCAGCAGCGCTGACAGGGGGCACCAAGAGACCCAGTACTTC.

The chain employs TRBV5-1 and TRBJ1-2; D unclear. The V gene lost 4 bases and the J gene lost 7 bases, with 23 bases spanning the gap. Per germline, CDR1 SGHRS and CDR2 YFSETQ. The CDR3 is 16 residues long. The CDR3 DNA follows: TGCGCCAGCAGCCTCCGGACCGGTAAGGGCTATCCTGGCTACACCTTC. Translation: CASSLRTGKGYPGYTF.

Ten or more counts support this clonotype. The V gene is TRBV28, the J gene TRBJ1-2; 10 bases are shared with TRBD1. The V gene end was trimmed by 5 bases and the J gene end by 6 bases; junction bases not matched to a gene: 3. The CDR3 has 13 amino acids. The germline CDR1 and CDR2 sequences are MDHEN and SYDVKM. In DNA form, the CDR3 reads TGTGCCAGCAGTAGGACAGGGGGGAATGGCTACACCTTC. Protein sequence: CASSRTGGNGYTF.

There are a few counts of this clonotype. The rearrangement links TRBV27 to TRBJ1-1; D gene ambiguous. The germline V gene has CDR1 MNHEY and CDR2 SMNVEV (reference sequence). This CDR3 has 11 amino acids. V lost 9 bases to trimming and J lost 6 bases, with 11 bases between them. CDR3 nucleotides: TGTGCCAGTGCGGTGGGAGCTGAAGCTTTCTTT. It codes for CASAVGAEAFF.

There are a few counts of this clonotype. The CDR3 sequence is CASSLDRPSLYGYTF. The CDR3 DNA follows: TGTGCCAGCAGTCTCGACAGACCTAGTCTCTATGGCTACACCTTC. V usage is TRBV6-5 and J usage is TRBJ1-2, with D maybe TRBD1 (5 bases). Germline V gene lookup returns CDR1 MNHEY and CDR2 SVGAGI. V lost 5 bases to trimming and J lost 4 bases, with 17 bases between them. The CDR3 has 15 amino acids.

There are a few counts of this clonotype. The genes are TRBV28 and TRBJ1-5; tentative D call: TRBD1 (5 bases). This CDR3 has 18 residues. The ends were cut back, 2 bases at V and 8 bases at J, with 25 bases in the middle. CDR1 and CDR2 (germline): MDHEN, SYDVKM. The CDR3 sequence: CASSLKIGGTDASEPQHF. CDR3 bases: TGTGCCAGCAGTTTAAAGATCGGTGGGACGGATGCGAGTGAGCCCCAGCATTTT.

The rearrangement joins TRBV20-1 to TRBJ2-1; D is ambiguous. The CDR3 covers 12 residues. Trimming removed 1 base at V and 7 bases at J, with 8 bases between. The germline gives CDR1 DFQATT, CDR2 SNEGSKA (reference sequence). CDR3 DNA: TGCAGTGCTAGAGTCTTGGGAAATGAGCAGTTCTTC. As protein: CSARVLGNEQFF.

This clonotype was found a few times. The chain is built from TRBV7-6 and TRBJ2-5; 8 bases are a match to TRBD1. From germline, CDR1 is SGHVS and CDR2 FNYEAQ. The ends lost 5 bases at V and 2 bases at J; junction bases unmatched: 13. The CDR3 totals 17 residues. CDR3 region: CASSLGLDRVFQETQYF. The DNA of the CDR3 is TGTGCCAGCAGCCTAGGGCTGGACAGGGTCTTTCAAGAGACCCAGTACTTC. Together with reference TRBV7-6 and TRBJ2-5, the CDR3 gives the full variable domain: GAGVSQSPRYKVTKRGQDVALRCDPISGHVSLYWYRQALGQGPEFLTYFNYEAQQDKSGLPNDRFSAERPEGSISTLTIQRTEQRDSAMYRCASSLGLDRVFQETQYFGPGTRLLVL.

This clonotype was seen at least ten times. This rearrangement joins TRBV29-1 to TRBJ2-5; 7 bases line up with TRBD1. V shed 3 bases, J shed 5 bases, and the junction held 3 bases outside the gene matches. The length of the CDR3 is 12 residues. Germline V gene lookup returns CDR1 SQVTM and CDR2 ANQGSEA. The CDR3, as DNA: TGCAGCGTTGACAGGGGGATCGAGACCCAGTACTTC. Its protein is CSVDRGIETQYF.

The genes are TRBV13 and TRBJ1-1; D is uncertain. Trimming removed 4 bases from V and 6 bases from J, with 12 bases in between. The CDR3 has 13 residues. In germline, CDR1 is PRHDT, CDR2 FYEKMQ (reference sequence). The CDR3 is CASSWTGSPEAFF. In nucleotides, the CDR3 is TGTGCCAGCAGCTGGACCGGGTCCCCTGAAGCTTTCTTT.

The V call is TRBV5-8, the J call TRBJ2-7; D call uncertain. The germline gives CDR1 SGHTS, CDR2 YDEGEE. The CDR3 has 13 residues. Trimming pared 3 bases from V and 6 bases from J, leaving 13 bases between. This CDR3 is CASSSRKRFEQYV. CDR3 in DNA: TGTGCCAGCAGCTCAAGGAAGAGGTTCGAGCAGTACGTC.

The sample holds a few counts of this clonotype. This chain joins TRBV12-3 or TRBV12-4 and TRBJ2-7; tentatively, D is TRBD2 (5 bases). Trimming cost V 3 bases and J 6 bases, with 30 bases left between them. This CDR3 spans 19 amino acids. The CDR3 region is CASSFLLHRSTQTEGEQYF. The DNA for the CDR3 is TGTGCCAGCAGTTTTTTATTGCACCGTAGTACCCAAACCGAGGGCGAGCAGTACTTC.

This clonotype was picked up a small number of times. The V gene is TRBV7-8, the J gene TRBJ1-2; no reliable D call. The ends were cut back, 0 bases at V and 6 bases at J, with 8 bases in the middle. The CDR3 totals 13 residues. CDR1 is SGHVS, CDR2 FQNEAQ, per germline. The CDR3 sequence: CASSLAWSDGYTF. For the CDR3, the DNA is TGTGCCAGCAGCTTAGCTTGGTCAGATGGCTACACCTTC. The full variable domain, its missing parts supplied by reference TRBV7-8 and TRBJ1-2, is GAGVSQSPRYKVAKRGQDVALRCDPISGHVSLFWYQQALGQGPEFLTYFQNEAQLDKSGLPSDRFFAERPEGSVSTLKIQRTQQEDSAVYLCASSLAWSDGYTFGSGTRLTVV.

The genes are TRBV12-3 or TRBV12-4 and TRBJ2-1; the D is unclear. V dropped 7 bases and J dropped 7 bases, with 8 bases sitting between them. This CDR3 comprises 11 residues. DNA for the CDR3: TGTGCCAGCATTCGAAGAAATGAGCAGTTCTTC. Translated: CASIRRNEQFF.

This clonotype was counted a few times. The CDR3: CASSSSSVRDRGHNEQFF. The CDR3 region has the DNA TGTGCCAGCAGCTCCTCCTCGGTCCGGGACAGGGGCCACAATGAGCAGTTCTTC. The V gene is TRBV7-9, the J gene TRBJ2-1; 10 positions agree with TRBD1. Trimming cost V 4 bases and J 5 bases; bases outside gene matches: 14. The CDR3 is 18 amino acids. The germline CDR1 and CDR2 sequences are SEHNR and FQNEAQ (reference sequence).

The chain has TRBV15 and TRBJ2-7; a possible D gene is TRBD1 (5 bases). V was pared by 8 bases and J by 1 base, with 12 bases between. CDR3 length: 13 residues. Germline CDR1 LNHNV, CDR2 YYDKDF (reference sequence). The CDR3: CATAPRGSYEQYF. DNA of the CDR3: TGTGCCACCGCACCTAGGGGATCCTACGAGCAGTACTTC.

This chain joins TRBV6-5 and TRBJ2-2, with D possibly matching TRBD2 (7 bases). Between the trimmed V and J ends, which lost 7 bases and 2 bases, there was a span of 26 bases. The germline CDR1 and CDR2 sequences are MNHEY and SVGAGI. The length of the CDR3 is 19 residues. CDR3 amino acids: CASIPLIETGGPNTGELFF. CDR3 coding DNA: TGTGCCAGCATCCCCCTTATCGAAACGGGGGGCCCTAACACCGGGGAGCTGTTTTTT.

The sample holds many counts of this clonotype. This chain uses TRBV7-9 with TRBJ1-1; D remains ambiguous. V lost 1 base and J lost 10, with 22 bases in between. The V gene's germline CDR1 is SEHNR and CDR2 FQNEAQ (reference sequence). The CDR3 loop spans 16 amino acids. CDR3: CASSLEGVEYMPRAFF. CDR3 in DNA: TGTGCCAGCAGCTTAGAGGGTGTCGAGTATATGCCGAGAGCTTTCTTT.

The V gene is TRBV20-1, the J gene TRBJ2-1; D remains ambiguous. Germline V gene lookup returns CDR1 DFQATT and CDR2 SNEGSKA (reference sequence). The CDR3 totals 12 residues. The V end was cut by 3 bases, the J end by 4 bases, with 7 bases between. The DNA for the CDR3 is TGCAGTGCTAGGGTGGAGTACAATGAGCAGTTCTTC. Its translation: CSARVEYNEQFF.

The chain is built from TRBV20-1 and TRBJ1-2; D is unclear. The germline V and J ends were trimmed by 4 bases and 4 bases, with 10 bases remaining between them. This CDR3 comprises 12 residues. Germline V gene lookup returns CDR1 DFQATT and CDR2 SNEGSKA (reference sequence). The chain's CDR3 is CSAIIRVYGYTF. DNA for the CDR3: TGCAGTGCTATAATTCGGGTCTATGGCTACACCTTC.